What follows are 19 T cell receptor beta chains derived from one specimen sequenced in a study of OX40 agonist ivuxolimab in advanced cancers. Assay: immunoSEQ multiplex PCR; the TCRdb copy retains only in-frame clones and omits some. Among some 45,000 clones listed, approximately 83% were seen once. Sequencing used CD4+ or CD8+ T cells sorted from blood, obtained in a trial of the OX40 agonist ivuxolimab. Receptors originate from an adult with an advanced solid tumor such as melanoma, head and neck, liver or kidney cancer.

V usage is TRBV7-2 and J usage is TRBJ2-3; TRBD1 agrees at 7 bases. This CDR3 has 12 residues. V shed 5 bases and J 10 bases; nucleotides not matched to a gene: 6. CDR1 SGHTA and CDR2 FQGNSA come from the germline V gene. CDR3 nucleotide sequence: TGTGCCAGCAGCAACACACAGGGGCCGCAGTATTTT. This sequence encodes CASSNTQGPQYF. Together with reference TRBV7-2 and TRBJ2-3, the CDR3 gives the full variable domain: GAGVSQSPSNKVTEKGKDVELRCDPISGHTALYWYRQSLGQGLEFLIYFQGNSAPDKSGLPSDRFSAERTGGSVSTLTIQRTQQEDSAVYLCASSNTQGPQYFGPGTRLTVL.

The DNA of the CDR3 is TGCGCCAGCAGACACTCTCCTACAGCGGGAGGAGATGAGCAGTACTTC. This translates into CASRHSPTAGGDEQYF. V is TRBV4-1 and J is TRBJ2-7; TRBD2 matches 9 bases. The CDR3 extends over 16 amino acids. The V gene end was trimmed by 6 bases and the J gene end by 7 bases; junction bases not matched to a gene: 16. Germline CDR1 is MGHRA and CDR2 is YSYEKL.

CDR3 sequence reads: CASSPGATGTNEKLFF. In DNA form, the CDR3 reads TGTGCCAGTAGTCCAGGGGCCACGGGAACTAATGAAAAACTGTTTTTT. The V call is TRBV19, the J call TRBJ1-4; D may be TRBD1 (6 bases). V was cut by 5 bases and J by 1 base, with 14 bases left in between. Germline CDR1 is LNHDA and CDR2 is SQIVND (reference sequence). CDR3 length: 16 amino acids. The whole variable domain, filled in from reference TRBV19 and TRBJ1-4, reads DGGITQSPKYLFRKEGQNVTLSCEQNLNHDAMYWYRQDPGQGLRLIYYSQIVNDFQKGDIAEGYSVSREKKESFPLTVTSAQKNPTAFYLCASSPGATGTNEKLFFGSGTQLSVL.

The chain is built from TRBV27 and TRBJ2-7, with 7 bases lining up with TRBD1. The CDR3 consists of 14 residues. V shed 8 bases and J 5 bases; nucleotides not matched to a gene: 12. The germline V gene has CDR1 MNHEY and CDR2 SMNVEV (reference sequence). CDR3 protein: CASGFEGAPNEQYF. CDR3 nucleotides: TGTGCCAGCGGCTTTGAGGGGGCGCCGAACGAGCAGTACTTC.

In regard to this clone: Different DNA sequences within this sample yield the same CDR3. The chain joins TRBV5-5 to TRBJ1-1, with D maybe TRBD1 (6 bases). The length of the CDR3 is 13 residues. V was shortened by 1 base and J by 5 bases, with 9 bases between the two germline ends. Germline loops: CDR1 SGHKS, CDR2 YYEKEE (reference sequence). DNA for the CDR3: TGTGCCAGCAGCTTGCGGGGGGCTACTGAAGCTTTCTTT. Amino acids: CASSLRGATEAFF. The entire variable domain, with the rest obtained from reference TRBV5-5 and TRBJ1-1, is as follows: DAGVTQSPTHLIKTRGQQVTLRCSPISGHKSVSWYQQVLGQGPQFIFQYYEKEERGRGNFPDRFSARQFPNYSSELNVNALLLGDSALYLCASSLRGATEAFFGQGTRLTVV.

This sequence joins TRBV25-1 and TRBJ1-2; D ambiguous. Germline CDR1 and CDR2: MGHDK and SYGVNS. The CDR3 sequence is 13 residues long. V lost 4 bases and J 4 bases, leaving 10 bases between the germline ends. CDR3 sequence reads: CASSVERFYGYTF. The CDR3 DNA follows: TGTGCCAGCAGTGTGGAGAGATTCTATGGCTACACCTTC.

The rearrangement links TRBV12-5 to TRBJ2-2, with D maybe TRBD2 (5 bases). Germline V gene data show CDR1 as LGHNT and CDR2 as FRNRAP. The ends were cut back, 6 bases at V and 6 bases at J, with 8 bases in the middle. The CDR3 sequence is 12 residues long. Here the CDR3 DNA reads TGTGCTAGTGGGCAGGAGGCCGGGGAGCTGTTTTTT. Its translation is CASGQEAGELFF. The whole variable domain, remainder taken from reference TRBV12-5 and TRBJ2-2, is DARVTQTPRHKVTEMGQEVTMRCQPILGHNTVFWYRQTMMQGLELLAYFRNRAPLDDSGMPKDRFSAEMPDATLATLKIQPSEPRDSAVYFCASGQEAGELFFGEGSRLTVL.

This sequence joins TRBV6-4 and TRBJ2-3, with D possibly TRBD1 on 6 matching bases. Germline values: CDR1 MRHNA, CDR2 SNTAGT. V was pared by 3 bases and J by 5 bases, with 12 bases between. The CDR3 sequence is 14 residues long. The CDR3 spells CASSESTGRDTQYF. CDR3 sequence (DNA): TGTGCCAGCAGTGAGTCTACAGGGAGAGATACGCAGTATTTT.

The chain uses TRBV11-2 and TRBJ2-7; 10 bases are shared with TRBD2. The CDR3 has 16 residues. Per the germline V gene, CDR1 is SGHAT and CDR2 is FQNNGV. Trimming removed 0 bases from V and 4 bases from J; junction bases left unmatched: 6. DNA of the CDR3: TGTGCCAGCAGCTTAGAGGAGAGCGGGGGGGCGTACGAGCAGTACTTC. Translated, it gives CASSLEESGGAYEQYF.

The chain is built from TRBV27 and TRBJ1-1, with D perhaps matching TRBD1 (5 bases). The CDR3 is 13 amino acids. Between the trimmed V and J ends, which lost 4 bases and 4 bases, there was a span of 10 bases. The V gene's germline CDR1 is MNHEY and CDR2 SMNVEV (reference sequence). CDR3 coding DNA: TGTGCCAGCAGTTGGGGCAGGACCACTGAAGCTTTCTTT. This translates into CASSWGRTTEAFF.

The chain joins TRBV10-3 to TRBJ1-3; D is possibly TRBD1 (6 bases). V was trimmed by 7 bases and J by 4 bases, leaving 14 bases between them. The germline V gene has CDR1 ENHRY and CDR2 SYGVKD. The CDR3 is 14 residues long. The CDR3 loop is CAITPGQSGNTIYF. In DNA form, the CDR3 reads TGTGCCATCACCCCCGGACAGTCCGGAAACACCATATATTTT.

The rearrangement joins TRBV6-1 to TRBJ1-5, with D hard to call. Germline-derived CDR1 and CDR2 are MNHNS and SASEGT. This CDR3 contains 13 residues. V was shortened by 3 bases and J by 8 bases, with 11 bases between the two germline ends. The DNA of the CDR3 is TGTGCCAGCAGTGAGACGGACCAGGAGCCCCAGCATTTT. It translates to CASSETDQEPQHF.

This chain joins TRBV7-3 and TRBJ1-1; D may be TRBD1 (5 bases). CDR3 length equals 13 residues. V was clipped by 0 bases and J by 7 bases, with 9 bases between them. CDR1 is SGHTA and CDR2 is FQGTGA in the germline V gene. CDR3 bases: TGTGCCAGCAGCTTAACAGGGGAGGGTGAAGCTTTCTTT. Its translation: CASSLTGEGEAFF.

V usage is TRBV18 and J usage is TRBJ1-2, with 7 bases matching TRBD1. Germline loops: CDR1 KGHSH, CDR2 LQKENI. V was clipped by 3 bases and J by 0 bases; unmatched bases: 4. This CDR3 region has 15 residues. The CDR3 coding sequence is TGTGCCAGCTCACCTGTGGACAGGTCTAACTATGGCTACACCTTC. Amino acids: CASSPVDRSNYGYTF.

The CDR3 DNA reads TGTGCCAGCAGTGATTTATGGGGGGGCATGAACACTGAAGCTTTCTTT. Translated, it gives CASSDLWGGMNTEAFF. J is TRBJ1-1 and V is TRBV6-1; D perhaps matches TRBD1 (6 bases). This CDR3 spans 16 amino acids. Germline V lookup: CDR1 MNHNS, CDR2 SASEGT. The V gene lost 3 bases and the J gene lost 0 bases, with 14 bases spanning the gap.

The V call is TRBV5-6, the J call TRBJ2-5, with TRBD2 matching 7 bases. CDR1 and CDR2 from the germline V gene are SGHDT and YYEEEE. V lost 1 base, J lost 5 bases, and 8 bases stayed unmatched. The CDR3 has 15 residues. The DNA of the CDR3 is TGTGCCAGCAGCTTGCGTTTTTTGGGAGGGGAGACCCAGTACTTC. It is translated as CASSLRFLGGETQYF.

The V call is TRBV5-4, the J call TRBJ2-2; D is undetermined. V lost 0 bases and J lost 0, with 9 bases in between. This CDR3 is 16 amino acids long. Germline values: CDR1 SGHNT, CDR2 YYREEE (reference sequence). CDR3 coding DNA: TGTGCCAGCAGCTTGGGTCAAGCCGCGAACACCGGGGAGCTGTTTTTT. Its protein is CASSLGQAANTGELFF.

The V and J genes are TRBV15 and TRBJ2-7; D is perhaps TRBD2 (5 bases). The CDR3 contains 12 residues. Germline V CDR1 and CDR2: LNHNV, YYDKDF (reference sequence). Trimming removed 3 bases from V and 6 bases from J, with 9 bases in between. CDR3 in DNA: TGTGCCACCAGCAGCCCCCGGGGCGAGCAGTACTTC. It encodes CATSSPRGEQYF.

In this sample, this clone turned up once. This chain links TRBV5-1 with TRBJ2-2, with a weak D call TRBD2 (5 bases). V lost 0 bases and J lost 2, with 8 bases in between. CDR3 size: 15 residues. Germline CDR1 SGHRS, CDR2 YFSETQ. Written as DNA, the CDR3 is TGCGCCAGCAGCTTGGGTGAGGGTAACACCGGGGAGCTGTTTTTT. Translated: CASSLGEGNTGELFF.